This T cell receptor beta chain originates from a study of blood T cell repertoires in COVID-19. Looking at the study overall: Samples came from the United States, Italy and Spain, spanning acute and convalescent COVID-19. PBMCs, B-cell-depleted T cells, or T cells were the source of the cDNA or gDNA that made up the material.

Source study methods: Reference gene primer amplification in the assay estimated nucleated cell counts. Sequencing was performed with immunoSEQ multiplex PCR; in TCRdb, only in-frame clones are kept and a portion is missing. V, J and clone size are those of that table, while D and trimming were read from the DNA. This table holds around 95,000 clones, 81% found once. A single count supports this clone. The germline gives CDR1 SGDLS, CDR2 YYNGEE. V lost 3 bases, J lost 0 bases, and 10 bases lay in between. The CDR3 consists of 14 residues. V gene TRBV9 combines with J gene TRBJ2-7, with D maybe TRBD2 (5 bases). Material for sequencing was peripheral blood. The source is a woman aged 80 or older with acute or convalescent COVID-19. The CDR3 loop reads CASSAQRDSYEQYF. The CDR3 DNA sequence: TGTGCCAGCAGCGCACAACGGGACTCCTACGAGCAGTACTTC.